The 26 T cell receptor beta chains listed next were all sequenced from one sample in a study of blood T cell repertoires in COVID-19 (dated by TCRdb to about 2020). Library preparation was by the immunoSEQ multiplex PCR assay. What TCRdb holds here is the immuneACCESS table cut down to in-frame rearrangements. Part of the clones is not present; checked against another copy, under half of the missing clones reflect an unresolved V gene, and the others are unexplained. The sample profile shows roughly 300,000 clones; around 84% of them were found once. The ten largest clones take up roughly 4.5% of the sample. Sequenced sample: PBMCs or T cells enriched from blood (not recorded which). The receptors derive from a man younger than 40 who had recovered from COVID-19.

This clone was detected only once. This chain connects TRBV28 to TRBJ2-5, with a possible D match to TRBD2 (7 bases). The CDR3 totals 14 residues. Trimming left V 7 bases short and J 3 bases short, with 15 bases between. The germline CDR1 and CDR2 sequences are MDHEN and SYDVKM. CDR3 in DNA: TGTGCCAGCACCTGGGGGCTAGCGGAAGAGACCCAGTACTTC. Translation: CASTWGLAEETQYF.

This chain uses TRBV5-1 with TRBJ1-1, with D perhaps matching TRBD1 (5 bases). Trimming stripped 0 bases from V and 3 bases from J, with 12 bases between. In germline, CDR1 is SGHRS, CDR2 YFSETQ. The CDR3 is made up of 15 amino acids. In DNA, the CDR3 is TGCGCCAGCAGCTTGGCCAGGGTAACTCACACTGAAGCTTTCTTT. It encodes CASSLARVTHTEAFF.

The J gene is TRBJ1-4, the V gene TRBV5-6; possible D gene TRBD1, 6 bases. The CDR3 extends over 16 amino acids. The ends were cut back, 2 bases at V and 3 bases at J, with 14 bases in the middle. Germline values: CDR1 SGHDT, CDR2 YYEEEE. In DNA form, the CDR3 reads TGTGCCAGCAGCTTACCCGGACAGCCTTCTAATGAAAAACTGTTTTTT. Translation: CASSLPGQPSNEKLFF.

The chain has TRBV20-1 and TRBJ2-7; D might be TRBD2 (5 bases). CDR1 is DFQATT and CDR2 is SNEGSKA in the germline V gene (reference sequence). Trimming pared 6 bases from V and 13 bases from J, leaving 16 bases between. The CDR3 spans 10 residues. CDR3 sequence: CSAPRGSGYF. The CDR3, as DNA: TGCAGTGCCCCTCGAGGGAGTGGCTACTTC.

V gene TRBV10-2 combines with J gene TRBJ1-1; D is possibly TRBD1 (6 bases). The CDR3 is 18 amino acids. Germline assignment: CDR1 WSHSY and CDR2 SAAADI. Trimming removed 0 bases at V and 0 bases at J, with 17 bases between. CDR3 protein: CASSESSILGGLNTEAFF. CDR3 bases: TGCGCCAGCAGTGAGTCGTCGATTTTAGGGGGACTGAACACTGAAGCTTTCTTT.

The gene calls are TRBV19 and TRBJ2-7; TRBD2 matches at 13 bases. This CDR3 comprises 16 residues. Germline CDR1 reads LNHDA; CDR2 reads SQIVND (reference sequence). V shed 5 bases and J 2 bases; nucleotides not matched to a gene: 6. CDR3 in DNA: TGTGCCAGTAGTGCACGGACTAGCGGGAGAACCTACGAGCAGTACTTC. Translating gives CASSARTSGRTYEQYF.

The rearrangement joins TRBV19 to TRBJ1-1; weak D call: TRBD1 (5 bases). Germline-derived CDR1 and CDR2 are LNHDA and SQIVND (reference sequence). V lost 6 bases and J 5 bases, leaving 13 bases between the germline ends. The CDR3 loop spans 13 amino acids. The CDR3 region has the DNA TGTGCCAGTAGGGGACTGAGGTGGACTGAAGCTTTCTTT. Its protein product is CASRGLRWTEAFF.

The CDR3 DNA sequence: TGTGCCAGCAGTTTAGACCCGGGACAGGGAAGGAACAATGAGCAGTTCTTC. This gives the protein CASSLDPGQGRNNEQFF. The rearrangement joins TRBV28 to TRBJ2-1; 9 bases match TRBD1. The CDR3 is 17 residues long. Germline CDR1 is MDHEN and CDR2 is SYDVKM. Germline trimming cut 2 bases from V and 5 bases from J; bases unmatched to any gene: 10.

The rearrangement links TRBV18 to TRBJ2-7; 9 bases fit TRBD2. Unmatched junction bases numbered 7, after V lost 6 bases and J lost 1 base. Germline V gene sequence: CDR1 KGHSH, CDR2 LQKENI. The CDR3 is 15 amino acids. For the CDR3, the DNA is TGTGCCAGCTCCCCCAGCGGGGGGAAGTCCTACGAGCAGTACTTC. Translated: CASSPSGGKSYEQYF.

The chain carries TRBV7-6 and TRBJ1-2; possible D gene TRBD1, 6 bases. V was clipped by 1 base and J by 4 bases, with 16 bases between them. Per the germline V gene, CDR1 is SGHVS and CDR2 is FNYEAQ. The CDR3 totals 16 residues. CDR3 coding DNA: TGTGCCAGCAGCTTAGGCACGACAGGAGAGGGCTATGGCTACACCTTC. It yields the protein CASSLGTTGEGYGYTF.

V and J are TRBV6-6 and TRBJ1-4; D is possibly TRBD1 (6 bases). The germline V and J ends were trimmed by 2 bases and 6 bases, with 13 bases remaining between them. The CDR3 contains 15 residues. CDR1 MNHNY and CDR2 SVGAGI come from the germline V gene (reference sequence). CDR3 in amino acids: CASSYRARGYEKLFF. The CDR3 DNA reads as TGTGCCAGCAGTTACCGAGCGAGGGGGTATGAAAAACTGTTTTTT.

The chain recombines TRBV30 with TRBJ1-2; 11 bases are shared with TRBD1. The germline V gene encodes CDR1 GTSNPN and CDR2 SVGIG (reference sequence). Trimming removed 3 bases from V and 4 bases from J; junction bases left unmatched: 7. CDR3 length equals 15 residues. The CDR3 nucleotides read TGTGCCTGGAGCGAAATGGGACAGGGGGTCTATGGCTACACCTTC. Protein: CAWSEMGQGVYGYTF.

The rearrangement uses TRBV6-6 and TRBJ2-7, with D perhaps matching TRBD2 (6 bases). Germline V CDR1 and CDR2: MNHNY, SVGAGI (reference sequence). Between the trimmed V and J ends, which lost 2 bases and 5 bases, there was a span of 13 bases. The CDR3 is 14 amino acids. As DNA, the CDR3 is TGTGCCAGCAGTTACCTAGGAGGGGTCGACGAGCAGTACTTC. Translating gives CASSYLGGVDEQYF.

The rearrangement joins TRBV7-2 to TRBJ1-2; no clear D gene. The CDR3 length is 13 residues. From germline, CDR1 is SGHTA and CDR2 FQGNSA. V dropped 3 bases and J dropped 5 bases, with 10 bases sitting between them. CDR3: CASSFEGIYGYTF. The CDR3 region has the DNA TGTGCCAGCAGCTTTGAGGGAATTTATGGCTACACCTTC.

The chain has TRBV2 and TRBJ1-6, with a tentative D call TRBD1 (6 bases). Germline CDR1 reads SNHLY; CDR2 reads FYNNEI. Trimming removed 5 bases from V and 7 bases from J, with 15 bases in between. This CDR3 region has 15 residues. The CDR3 loop is CASSTTGWRNSPLHF. The CDR3, as DNA: TGTGCCAGCAGTACCACAGGGTGGAGGAATTCACCCCTCCACTTT.

The chain couples TRBV3-1 (or the pseudogene TRBV3-2) to TRBJ2-2; D remains ambiguous. Germline assignment: CDR1 LGHDT and CDR2 YNNKEL (reference sequence). V lost 0 bases and J lost 3, with 17 bases in between. The CDR3 has 18 amino acids. This CDR3 is CASSQETTPPSYTGELFF. CDR3 coding DNA: TGTGCCAGCAGCCAAGAGACGACACCCCCAAGCTACACCGGGGAGCTGTTTTTT.

The chain carries TRBV11-2 and TRBJ2-1; TRBD2 aligns across 8 bases. This CDR3 has 15 residues. J gave up 2 bases and V 3 bases, and 3 bases lay outside the gene matches. Germline V gene data show CDR1 as SGHAT and CDR2 as FQNNGV. CDR3 nucleotide sequence: TGTGCCAGCAGCTTTACTAGCGGAGCCTACAATGAGCAGTTCTTC. Protein sequence: CASSFTSGAYNEQFF.

The rearrangement joins TRBV6-5 to TRBJ1-1, with TRBD1 matching over 8 bases. V lost 6 bases, J lost 4 bases, and 4 bases stayed unmatched. The germline CDR1 and CDR2 sequences are MNHEY and SVGAGI. The CDR3 has 13 amino acids. CDR3 DNA: TGTGCCAGCAGCCAGGACAGGGTCACTGAAGCTTTCTTT. Protein sequence: CASSQDRVTEAFF.

The chain has TRBV20-1 and TRBJ2-7; tentative D call: TRBD2 (6 bases). This CDR3 contains 14 residues. From germline, CDR1 is DFQATT and CDR2 SNEGSKA (reference sequence). Trimming left V 3 bases short and J 0 bases short, with 12 bases between. Written as DNA, the CDR3 is TGCAGTGCTAGTTCCGGGAGCAACTCCTACGAGCAGTACTTC. This sequence encodes CSASSGSNSYEQYF.

The rearrangement uses TRBV11-3 and TRBJ2-2, with 7 bases aligning to TRBD2. The CDR3 is 15 residues long. V lost 5 bases, J lost 7 bases, and 10 bases stayed unmatched. Germline lookup yields CDR1 SGHNT and CDR2 YENEEA. CDR3 in DNA: TGTGCCAGCAGCCGCTCAACTAGCGCCCGCGGGGAGCTGTTTTTT. Amino acids: CASSRSTSARGELFF.

The DNA for the CDR3 is TGTGCCAGCAGCTTAAGATCGGGGGGATCCAACACTGAAGCTTTCTTT. Encoded protein: CASSLRSGGSNTEAFF. V is TRBV7-8 and J is TRBJ1-1, with D possibly being TRBD1 (5 bases). The CDR3 is 16 residues long. Germline loops: CDR1 SGHVS, CDR2 FQNEAQ. The V end was cut by 2 bases, the J end by 2 bases, with 15 bases between.

The genes are TRBV4-1 and TRBJ1-1, with a possible D match to TRBD1 (5 bases). CDR1 and CDR2 from the germline V gene are MGHRA and YSYEKL. V lost 4 bases and J lost 4, with 16 bases in between. The CDR3 consists of 15 residues. CDR3 in amino acids: CASSRAGRDGTEAFF. For the CDR3, the DNA is TGCGCCAGCAGCCGAGCGGGACGGGACGGCACTGAAGCTTTCTTT.

The rearrangement joins TRBV25-1 to TRBJ1-1; 9 nucleotides match TRBD1. This CDR3 spans 14 amino acids. V lost 3 bases and J lost 5; bases outside the gene matches: 4. From germline, CDR1 is MGHDK and CDR2 SYGVNS. The CDR3 DNA follows: TGTGCCAGCAGTGAGACAGGGGGAAGGACTGAAGCTTTCTTT. Protein sequence: CASSETGGRTEAFF.

This chain connects TRBV25-1 to TRBJ1-2, with a possible D match to TRBD1 (6 bases). This CDR3 has 16 amino acids. Germline-derived CDR1 and CDR2 are MGHDK and SYGVNS. The ends were cut back, 3 bases at V and 1 base at J, with 15 bases in the middle. The DNA for the CDR3 is TGTGCCAGCAGTGATCCAGGGGCAAGGGGTAACTATGGCTACACCTTC. Protein product: CASSDPGARGNYGYTF.

J is TRBJ2-7 and V is TRBV7-9, with TRBD1 matching 7 bases. Trimming at V came to 5 bases and at J to 1 base, leaving 5 bases not matched to a gene. CDR1 is SEHNR, CDR2 FQNEAQ, per germline (reference sequence). This CDR3 spans 14 amino acids. The CDR3 spells CASSPGTVSYEQYF. CDR3 nucleotide sequence: TGTGCCAGCAGCCCGGGGACAGTTTCCTACGAGCAGTACTTC.

The chain joins TRBV5-8 to TRBJ1-5; TRBD1 might be the D (5 bases). V was pared by 2 bases and J by 6 bases, with 18 bases between. CDR3 size: 16 residues. The germline gives CDR1 SGHTS, CDR2 YDEGEE. The CDR3 protein is CASSLAHFLGGQPQHF. CDR3 bases: TGTGCCAGCAGCTTAGCCCACTTCTTGGGGGGTCAGCCCCAGCATTTT.